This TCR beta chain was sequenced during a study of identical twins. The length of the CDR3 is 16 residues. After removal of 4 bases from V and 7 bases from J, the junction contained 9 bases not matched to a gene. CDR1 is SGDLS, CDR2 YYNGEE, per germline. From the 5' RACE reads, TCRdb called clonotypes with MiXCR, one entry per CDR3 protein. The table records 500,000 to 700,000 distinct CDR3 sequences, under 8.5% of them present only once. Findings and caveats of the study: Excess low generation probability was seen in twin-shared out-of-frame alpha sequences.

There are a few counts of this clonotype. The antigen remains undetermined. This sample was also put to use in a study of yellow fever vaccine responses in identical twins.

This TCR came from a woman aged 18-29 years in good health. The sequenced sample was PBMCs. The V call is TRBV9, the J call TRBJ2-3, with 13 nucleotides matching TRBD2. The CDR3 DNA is TGTGCCAGCAGCTTTCTGACTAGCGGGGGGTGGCATACGCAGTATTTT. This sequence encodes CASSFLTSGGWHTQYF.